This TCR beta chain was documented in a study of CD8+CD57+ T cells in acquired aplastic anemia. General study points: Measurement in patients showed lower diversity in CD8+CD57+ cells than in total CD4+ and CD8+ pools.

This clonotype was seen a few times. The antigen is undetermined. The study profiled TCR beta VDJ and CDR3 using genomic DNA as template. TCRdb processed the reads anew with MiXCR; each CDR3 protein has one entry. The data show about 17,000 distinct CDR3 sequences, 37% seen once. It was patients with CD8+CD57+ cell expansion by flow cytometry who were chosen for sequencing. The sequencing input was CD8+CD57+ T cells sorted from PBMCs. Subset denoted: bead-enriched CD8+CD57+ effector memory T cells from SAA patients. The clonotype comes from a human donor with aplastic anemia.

The CDR3 DNA reads as TGCGCCAGCAGTGAGTCGGGGCAGGGACTCAATCAGCCCCAGCATTTT. It specifies CASSESGQGLNQPQHF. The V gene is TRBV10-1, the J gene TRBJ1-5; D may be TRBD1 (5 bases). Germline CDR1 is WNHNN and CDR2 is SYGVQD (reference sequence). The V gene lost 0 bases and the J gene lost 3 bases, with 12 bases spanning the gap. The CDR3 is 16 residues long.